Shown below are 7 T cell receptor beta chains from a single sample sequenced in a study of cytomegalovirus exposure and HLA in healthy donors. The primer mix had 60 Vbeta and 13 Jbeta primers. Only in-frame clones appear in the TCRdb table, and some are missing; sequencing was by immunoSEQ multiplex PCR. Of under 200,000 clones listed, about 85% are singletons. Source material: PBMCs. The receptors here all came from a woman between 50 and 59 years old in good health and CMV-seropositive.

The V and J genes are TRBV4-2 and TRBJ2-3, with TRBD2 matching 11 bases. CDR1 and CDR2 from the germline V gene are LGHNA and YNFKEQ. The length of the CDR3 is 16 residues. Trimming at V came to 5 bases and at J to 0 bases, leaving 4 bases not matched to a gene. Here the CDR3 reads CASSSRTSGSTDTQYF. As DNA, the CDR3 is TGTGCCAGCAGCTCTCGGACTAGCGGGAGCACAGATACGCAGTATTTT.

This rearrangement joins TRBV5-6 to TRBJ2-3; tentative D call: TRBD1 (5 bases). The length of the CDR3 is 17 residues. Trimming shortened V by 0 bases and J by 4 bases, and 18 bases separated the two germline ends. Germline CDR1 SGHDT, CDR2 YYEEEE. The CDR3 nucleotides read TGTGCCAGCAGCTTGGCGCCCGACAGAGAAGTCCCAGATACGCAGTATTTT. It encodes CASSLAPDREVPDTQYF.

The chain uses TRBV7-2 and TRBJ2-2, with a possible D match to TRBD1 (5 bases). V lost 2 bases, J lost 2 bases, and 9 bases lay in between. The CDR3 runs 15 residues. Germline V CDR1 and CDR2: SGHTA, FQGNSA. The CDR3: CASSLRGSNTGELFF. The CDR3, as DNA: TGTGCCAGCAGCTTAAGGGGTTCTAACACCGGGGAGCTGTTTTTT.

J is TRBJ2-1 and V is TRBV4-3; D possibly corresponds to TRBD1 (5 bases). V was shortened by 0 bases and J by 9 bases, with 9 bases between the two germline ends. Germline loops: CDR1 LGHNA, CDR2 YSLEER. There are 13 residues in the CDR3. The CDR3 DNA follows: TGCGCCAGCAGCCAAGATCTGCAGGGTGAGCAGTTCTTC. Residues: CASSQDLQGEQFF.

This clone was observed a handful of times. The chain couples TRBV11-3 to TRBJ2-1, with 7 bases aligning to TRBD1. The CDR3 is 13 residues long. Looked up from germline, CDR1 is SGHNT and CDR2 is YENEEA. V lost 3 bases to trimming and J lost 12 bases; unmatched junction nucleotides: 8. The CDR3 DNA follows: TGTGCCAGCAGCTTGGACGGGGACAGAGGGCAGTTCTTC. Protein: CASSLDGDRGQFF.

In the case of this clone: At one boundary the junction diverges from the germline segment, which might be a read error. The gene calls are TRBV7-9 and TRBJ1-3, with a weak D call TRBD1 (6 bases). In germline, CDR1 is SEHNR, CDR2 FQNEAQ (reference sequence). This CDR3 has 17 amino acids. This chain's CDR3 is CSSSFLTGRPNGNTIYF. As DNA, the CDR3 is TGTTCCAGCAGCTTTCTAACAGGGCGGCCCAATGGAAACACCATATATTTT.

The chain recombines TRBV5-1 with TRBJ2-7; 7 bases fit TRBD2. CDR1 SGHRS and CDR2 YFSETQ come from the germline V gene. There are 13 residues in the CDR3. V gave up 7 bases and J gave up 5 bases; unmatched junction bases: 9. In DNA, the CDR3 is TGCGCCAGCGGTCGCGGGGAGGGGAACGAGCAGTACTTC. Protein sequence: CASGRGEGNEQYF.